This TCR beta chain derives from a study of blood T cell repertoires in COVID-19. On the study more broadly: The samples span acute and convalescent COVID-19 from the United States, Italy and Spain.

Original analysis: Amplification of reference gene primers provided the estimated nucleated cell counts. Method: immunoSEQ multiplex PCR; TCRdb's copy keeps in-frame clones and lacks some. V, J and clone size are taken as reported in that table, and D and trimming were inferred from the DNA itself. Of a few hundred thousand clones listed, 70% to 90% are singletons. Clinical histories supplied by participants themselves formed the basis of cohort assignment. Before they entered the study, exposed participants had met a COVID-19 case within 2 weeks. This clone was found a few times. Germline V lookup: CDR1 SGDLS, CDR2 YYNGEE. With V trimmed by 4 bases and J by 8 bases, 10 bases remained unmatched. This CDR3 region has 16 residues.

Sequencing was performed on PBMCs or T cells enriched from blood (not recorded which). This clonotype was obtained from a woman aged 45 to 65 who had been exposed to COVID-19. This chain links TRBV9 with TRBJ2-1, with 12 bases identical to TRBD2. The CDR3: CASSPSGGASIYEQFF. The CDR3 DNA is TGTGCCAGCAGCCCTAGCGGGGGGGCCTCTATCTATGAGCAGTTCTTC.